This passage covers 31 T cell receptor beta chains from one sample sequenced in a study of vaccination and CD4 T cells after COVID-19. Which antigens these TCRs recognize remains unknown. Indicated treatment: approximately 9-day PBMC culture with coronavirus spike peptide pools or control peptides (ViraFEST assay). Cultured CD4+ T-cell DNA underwent Oncomine TCR Beta short-read sequencing. TCRdb reprocessed the PCR reads via MiXCR and lists one record per CDR3 protein. Of 9,500 to 15,000 distinct CDR3 sequences in the sample, around 48% were seen once. Sequenced sample: CD4+ T cells from blood, cultured in vitro. The source of these receptors is a human donor who had recovered from COVID-19.

This chain uses TRBV5-6 with TRBJ2-7; no clear D. V was shortened by 2 bases and J by 6 bases, with 21 bases between the two germline ends. The CDR3 totals 16 residues. CDR1 is SGHDT and CDR2 is YYEEEE in the germline V gene. CDR3 in DNA: TGTGCCAGCAGCTTTATAGAAGGGCTAGTGAGGCGCGAGCAGTACTTC. It yields the protein CASSFIEGLVRREQYF. The full variable domain, rest sourced from reference TRBV5-6 and TRBJ2-7, is DAGVTQSPTHLIKTRGQQVTLRCSPKSGHDTVSWYQQALGQGPQFIFQYYEEEERQRGNFPDRFSGHQFPNYSSELNVNALLLGDSALYLCASSFIEGLVRREQYFGPGTRLTVT.

The V gene is TRBV19, the J gene TRBJ2-3, with no clear D. This CDR3 contains 14 residues. Germline-derived CDR1 and CDR2 are LNHDA and SQIVND (reference sequence). V lost 5 bases, J lost 4 bases, and 13 bases lay in between. The CDR3 region has the DNA TGTGCCAGTAGTCAGCCCTCCGCCGCAGATACGCAGTATTTT. It translates to CASSQPSAADTQYF.

The CDR3 is CASSTYRAPGETQYF. The CDR3 nucleotides are TGTGCCAGCAGCACTTACAGGGCCCCGGGAGAGACCCAGTACTTC. V is TRBV7-9 and J is TRBJ2-5; the D gene is possibly TRBD1 (6 bases). V lost 5 bases, J lost 4 bases, and 17 bases lay in between. CDR1 SEHNR and CDR2 FQNEAQ come from the germline V gene (reference sequence). This CDR3 is built from 15 residues.

The chain has TRBV6-2 or TRBV6-3 and TRBJ2-7; TRBD2 matches 14 bases. The CDR3 contains 18 residues. Per germline, CDR1 MNHEY and CDR2 SVGEGT. V was pared by 6 bases and J by 0 bases, with 10 bases of the junction left unmatched. The CDR3 coding sequence is TGTGCCAGCAGAAAGGGACTAGCGGGAGTGAGTCCCTCCTACGAGCAGTACTTC. As protein: CASRKGLAGVSPSYEQYF.

The rearrangement links TRBV5-4 to TRBJ2-1, with 11 bases that match TRBD2. The germline gives CDR1 SGHNT, CDR2 YYREEE (reference sequence). The CDR3 runs 15 residues. The junction had 6 bases not matched to a gene; V was cut back by 5 bases and J by 5 bases. The CDR3 region is CASRDPGLADNEQFF. CDR3 in DNA: TGTGCCAGCAGGGATCCGGGACTAGCGGACAATGAGCAGTTCTTC.

The J gene is TRBJ2-2, the V gene TRBV19, with D perhaps TRBD2 (7 bases). V lost 7 bases to trimming and J lost 1 base, with 28 bases between them. CDR3 size: 20 residues. CDR1 LNHDA and CDR2 SQIVND come from the germline V gene (reference sequence). The CDR3 DNA reads as TGTGCCAGTACATCAGGGGTTATGGCGGGAGATGTGGGGAACACCGGGGAGCTGTTTTTT. Encoded protein: CASTSGVMAGDVGNTGELFF.

This clonotype was picked up one time. CDR3 loop: CASSLGAGYQETQYF. CDR3 coding DNA: TGTGCCAGCAGTCTCGGGGCGGGGTACCAAGAGACCCAGTACTTC. The chain carries TRBV6-2 or TRBV6-3 and TRBJ2-5, with TRBD2 as a possible D gene (6 bases). Germline V gene sequence: CDR1 MNHEY, CDR2 SVGEGT. The CDR3 totals 15 residues. V gave up 5 bases and J gave up 0 bases, with 13 bases separating them.

The chain joins TRBV20-1 to TRBJ2-1, with 12 nucleotides matching TRBD2. Germline CDR1 DFQATT, CDR2 SNEGSKA (reference sequence). The junction had 8 bases not matched to a gene; V was cut back by 1 base and J by 4 bases. This CDR3 is built from 17 residues. The CDR3 region is CSARGWTSGKEYNEQFF. Written as DNA, the CDR3 is TGCAGTGCTAGAGGGTGGACTAGCGGGAAGGAATACAATGAGCAGTTCTTC.

The V and J genes are TRBV10-3 and TRBJ2-1, with TRBD2 matching 10 bases. CDR1 and CDR2 (germline): ENHRY, SYGVKD. The CDR3 spans 13 residues. The V gene end was trimmed by 7 bases and the J gene end by 6 bases; junction bases not matched to a gene: 3. The CDR3 DNA is TGTGCCATCAAAAGCGGGAGGGCCAATGAGCAGTTCTTC. Translated: CAIKSGRANEQFF.

V gene TRBV9 combines with J gene TRBJ2-3; TRBD2 matches 7 bases. The CDR3 is made up of 15 amino acids. The V segment lost 0 bases and the J segment 0 bases; nucleotides outside the gene matches: 1. Germline V CDR1 and CDR2: SGDLS, YYNGEE. CDR3 sequence: CASSVGSGSTDTQYF. In DNA form, the CDR3 reads TGTGCCAGCAGCGTAGGTAGCGGGAGCACAGATACGCAGTATTTT. The entire variable domain, with the rest obtained from reference TRBV9 and TRBJ2-3, is as follows: DSGVTQTPKHLITATGQRVTLRCSPRSGDLSVYWYQQSLDQGLQFLIQYYNGEERAKGNILERFSAQQFPDLHSELNLSSLELGDSALYFCASSVGSGSTDTQYFGPGTRLTVL.

This clonotype was found a few times. The chain joins TRBV7-2 to TRBJ2-2, with D possibly matching TRBD2 (5 bases). This CDR3 has 14 residues. CDR1 is SGHTA, CDR2 FQGNSA, per germline. The V end lost 0 bases, the J end lost 4 bases, and 6 bases lay between the germline ends. The CDR3 region has the DNA TGTGCCAGCAGCTTAGCCGGGATCACCGGGGAGCTGTTTTTT. Encoded protein: CASSLAGITGELFF.

The sample holds a few counts of this clonotype. The V and J genes are TRBV28 and TRBJ1-2, with D possibly matching TRBD1 (5 bases). The V end lost 6 bases, the J end lost 8 bases, and 10 bases lay between the germline ends. This CDR3 contains 11 residues. The germline gives CDR1 MDHEN, CDR2 SYDVKM. The CDR3 DNA follows: TGTGCCAGCAGCAGGGTGGGCGGCTACACCTTC. Residues: CASSRVGGYTF.

The rearrangement joins TRBV20-1 to TRBJ2-3; TRBD2 is a possible D gene (6 bases). CDR3 length: 13 amino acids. CDR1 is DFQATT, CDR2 SNEGSKA, per germline (reference sequence). Trimming pared 3 bases from V and 2 bases from J, leaving 9 bases between. The CDR3 DNA follows: TGCAGTGCTAGTGTGGACTACACAGATACGCAGTATTTT. Encoded protein: CSASVDYTDTQYF.

The V gene is TRBV27, the J gene TRBJ1-4; no firm D call. Trimming stripped 5 bases from V and 8 bases from J, with 24 bases between. This CDR3 region has 17 residues. Per germline, CDR1 MNHEY and CDR2 SMNVEV (reference sequence). The CDR3 region has the DNA TGTGCCAGCAGTCCCCGCGGTCAGGTGAGGGCTGGAGAAAAACTGTTTTTT. It codes for CASSPRGQVRAGEKLFF.

This chain connects TRBV10-3 to TRBJ1-1; weak D call: TRBD1 (6 bases). The CDR3 spans 13 residues. Germline V lookup: CDR1 ENHRY, CDR2 SYGVKD. V was trimmed by 5 bases and J by 3 bases, leaving 10 bases between them. Here the CDR3 reads CAISSRGDTEAFF. For the CDR3, the DNA is TGTGCCATCAGTTCCAGGGGAGACACTGAAGCTTTCTTT.

This clonotype was observed a handful of times. The chain employs TRBV21-1 and TRBJ2-7. TRBV21-1 constitutes a pseudogene. CDR3 length: 14 amino acids. CDR3 sequence reads: CASSGKQSSYEQYF. CDR3 in DNA: TGTGCCAGCAGCGGAAAACAGAGCTCCTACGAGCAGTACTTC.

This chain links TRBV7-3 with TRBJ2-3; no clear D. CDR1 and CDR2 from the germline V gene are SGHTA and FQGTGA. The CDR3 has 15 amino acids. V was pared by 2 bases and J by 6 bases, with 15 bases between. The CDR3 protein is CASSLSSLLPDTQYF. In DNA, the CDR3 is TGTGCCAGCAGCTTATCTTCCCTTCTCCCTGATACGCAGTATTTT.

The gene calls are TRBV7-2 and TRBJ1-3; D might be TRBD1 (5 bases). V was trimmed by 3 bases and J by 4 bases, leaving 16 bases between them. The CDR3 covers 16 residues. In germline, CDR1 is SGHTA, CDR2 FQGNSA. CDR3: CASSFGASRSGNTIYF. The CDR3 DNA sequence: TGTGCCAGCAGCTTCGGGGCTTCAAGATCGGGAAACACCATATATTTT. Full variable domain (rest looked up from reference TRBV7-2 and TRBJ1-3): GAGVSQSPSNKVTEKGKDVELRCDPISGHTALYWYRQSLGQGLEFLIYFQGNSAPDKSGLPSDRFSAERTGGSVSTLTIQRTQQEDSAVYLCASSFGASRSGNTIYFGEGSWLTVV.

The chain employs TRBV7-9 and TRBJ1-1; TRBD1 might be the D (5 bases). Germline loops: CDR1 SEHNR, CDR2 FQNEAQ (reference sequence). The CDR3 is 13 amino acids. V dropped 5 bases and J dropped 4 bases, with 11 bases sitting between them. The chain's CDR3 is CASSTSGRTEAFF. Here the CDR3 DNA reads TGTGCCAGCAGCACCTCGGGGCGCACTGAAGCTTTCTTT.

The rearrangement links TRBV7-8 to TRBJ1-2, with 9 bases matching TRBD1. V shed 5 bases and J 7 bases; nucleotides not matched to a gene: 14. The CDR3 sequence is 16 residues long. Germline V gene data show CDR1 as SGHVS and CDR2 as FQNEAQ. CDR3 region: CASSGYNRGRRAGYTF. Here the CDR3 DNA reads TGTGCCAGCAGCGGATATAACAGGGGGCGAAGGGCTGGCTACACCTTC. The full variable domain, with the rest looked up from reference TRBV7-8 and TRBJ1-2, is GAGVSQSPRYKVAKRGQDVALRCDPISGHVSLFWYQQALGQGPEFLTYFQNEAQLDKSGLPSDRFFAERPEGSVSTLKIQRTQQEDSAVYLCASSGYNRGRRAGYTFGSGTRLTVV.

The V call is TRBV10-1, the J call TRBJ2-1; tentative D call: TRBD2 (6 bases). The CDR3 runs to 15 residues. The germline V gene has CDR1 WNHNN and CDR2 SYGVQD (reference sequence). Trimming removed 7 bases at V and 6 bases at J, with 19 bases between. DNA for the CDR3: TGCGCCAGCACGCCCGGGGGTAGCGGACTCAATGAGCAGTTCTTC. The encoded protein is CASTPGGSGLNEQFF.

This clonotype was counted a few times. The chain carries TRBV2 and TRBJ2-1; D possibly corresponds to TRBD2 (5 bases). Germline CDR1 SNHLY, CDR2 FYNNEI. The CDR3 consists of 15 residues. Trimming removed 6 bases at V and 3 bases at J, with 15 bases between. The CDR3 DNA follows: TGTGCCAGCAGGGTAAGCGGAGCTAACTACAATGAGCAGTTCTTC. The encoded protein is CASRVSGANYNEQFF.

The genes are TRBV12-3 or TRBV12-4 and TRBJ2-3, with D possibly being TRBD1 (5 bases). CDR3 length: 14 residues. V was clipped by 3 bases and J by 0 bases, with 7 bases between them. CDR3 in DNA: TGTGCCAGCAGTTTTCAGGGAAGCACAGATACGCAGTATTTT. This gives the protein CASSFQGSTDTQYF.

V and J are TRBV7-3 and TRBJ1-1, with TRBD1 as a possible D gene (5 bases). V was pared by 2 bases and J by 1 base, with 8 bases between. The CDR3 length is 14 residues. Germline values: CDR1 SGHTA, CDR2 FQGTGA. The CDR3 region is CASSLLGQNTEAFF. The CDR3 DNA is TGTGCCAGCAGCTTACTCGGACAGAACACTGAAGCTTTCTTT.

Points on this clonotype: This sequence may be a read error, since a much larger clone differs from it by one base. This chain joins TRBV15 and TRBJ2-7; D unresolved. Germline CDR1 and CDR2: LNHNV and YYDKDF (reference sequence). The CDR3 is 13 residues long. The DNA for the CDR3 is TGTGTCACCAGCAGAGACATTGTACGCGAGCAGTACTTC. Protein: CVTSRDIVREQYF.

V usage is TRBV5-4 and J usage is TRBJ2-5; D ambiguous. Trimming removed 4 bases from V and 1 base from J, with 11 bases in between. Looked up from germline, CDR1 is SGHNT and CDR2 is YYREEE (reference sequence). The CDR3 extends over 14 amino acids. The CDR3 DNA is TGTGCCAGCAGCATAGGACGGACCCAAGAGACCCAGTACTTC. Residues: CASSIGRTQETQYF.

This chain links TRBV6-1 with TRBJ2-3, with 8 bases lining up with TRBD2. Germline V gene lookup returns CDR1 MNHNS and CDR2 SASEGT. The ends lost 7 bases at V and 5 bases at J; junction bases unmatched: 11. The CDR3 runs 15 residues. The CDR3 here is CASTRQASGLDTQYF. The CDR3 DNA follows: TGTGCCAGCACCAGACAGGCTAGCGGGTTAGATACGCAGTATTTT.

This chain uses TRBV10-2 with TRBJ2-7, with D hard to call. CDR1 is WSHSY, CDR2 SAAADI, per germline. The CDR3 runs to 13 residues. V was shortened by 2 bases and J by 5 bases, with 10 bases between the two germline ends. The DNA of the CDR3 is TGCGCCAGCAGTGAGGTAATTCCTAACGAGCAGTACTTC. Translation gives CASSEVIPNEQYF.

J is TRBJ2-6 and V is TRBV4-2; possibly TRBD1 for D (5 bases). This CDR3 region has 16 residues. CDR1 and CDR2 (germline): LGHNA, YNFKEQ. Between the trimmed V and J ends, which lost 0 bases and 4 bases, there was a span of 10 bases. Here the CDR3 DNA reads TGTGCCAGCAGCCAAGATGGGGCGCAAGGGGCCAACGTCCTGACTTTC. Protein: CASSQDGAQGANVLTF.

The chain joins TRBV15 to TRBJ1-2, with D hard to call. V lost 2 bases and J 6 bases, leaving 7 bases between the germline ends. The CDR3 covers 12 residues. CDR1 is LNHNV and CDR2 is YYDKDF in the germline V gene (reference sequence). CDR3 sequence reads: CATSRFLDGYTF. DNA of the CDR3: TGTGCCACCAGCAGATTTCTGGATGGCTACACCTTC.

This clonotype was seen a few times. V is TRBV11-2 and J is TRBJ2-2; TRBD1 aligns across 8 bases. This CDR3 has 15 residues. V trimming: 5 bases; J trimming: 9 bases; junction bases outside the gene matches: 11. The germline V gene has CDR1 SGHAT and CDR2 FQNNGV. CDR3 sequence: CASSPVTGAFRELFF. Here the CDR3 DNA reads TGTGCCAGCAGCCCGGTGACAGGGGCTTTTAGGGAGCTGTTTTTT.